Listed below are T cell receptor beta chains from one sample, sequenced in a study of blood T cell repertoires in COVID-19. Clones were read by immunoSEQ multiplex PCR, and TCRdb kept only the in-frame ones, dropping some. The sample includes some 290,000 clones, around 90% of them seen just once. Sequenced input: peripheral blood. The origin of the receptors is a woman aged 40 to 49 with COVID-19, enrolled during active disease. CDR3s include the opening cysteine and the closing phenylalanine or tryptophan. Each record gives: V gene, clone size, D gene, CDR3 length, J gene, CDR3 protein, CDR3 DNA. A D gene is named only where the DNA matches it firmly. The listing skips clone size in some rows; elsewhere it reads once, few, many or a size class.

>TRBV5-1|-|TRBD2|15|TRBJ2-3
CASQLAGVGSDTQYF
TGCGCCAGTCAACTAGCGGGAGTAGGGTCAGATACGCAGTATTTT
>TRBV4-3|-|TRBD1|15|TRBJ2-3
CASSPRQGTGDTQYF
TGCGCCAGCAGCCCGAGACAGGGGACGGGAGATACGCAGTATTTT
>TRBV24-1|-|TRBD1|14|TRBJ2-7
CATSDRTGLDEQYF
TGTGCCACCAGTGACCGGACAGGGCTTGACGAGCAGTACTTC
>TRBV30|-|TRBD1|15|TRBJ1-5
CAWSDSGQRNQPQHF
TGTGCCTGGAGTGACTCGGGACAGCGGAATCAGCCCCAGCATTTT
>TRBV11-2|-|-|12|TRBJ2-7
CASSSPQLEQYF
TGTGCCAGCAGCTCTCCGCAACTCGAGCAGTACTTC
>TRBV7-2|-|TRBD2|14|TRBJ2-3
CASSPGLVPDTQYF
TGTGCCAGCAGCCCAGGACTAGTACCGGATACGCAGTATTTT
>TRBV18|-|-|14|TRBJ1-1
CASCPDRSSTEAFF
TGTGCCAGTTGTCCAGACAGGTCCTCCACTGAAGCTTTCTTT
>TRBV9|-|TRBD1|14|TRBJ1-1
CASSTDRANTEAFF
TGTGCCAGCAGCACAGACAGGGCGAACACTGAAGCTTTCTTT
>TRBV28|-|TRBD1|15|TRBJ2-7
CASSPGGRAFYEQYF
TGTGCCAGCAGTCCAGGGGGTCGGGCCTTTTACGAGCAGTACTTC
>TRBV14|-|TRBD1|15|TRBJ2-7
CASSFRQGEGHEQYF
TGTGCCAGCAGCTTCCGACAGGGTGAGGGGCACGAGCAGTACTTC
>TRBV5-1|-|TRBD1|17|TRBJ1-2
CASSQTPGQRANYGYTF
TGCGCCAGCAGCCAAACACCGGGACAGCGAGCTAACTATGGCTACACCTTC
>TRBV15|-|-|14|TRBJ1-1
CATSRVRLNTEAFF
TGTGCCACCAGCAGGGTCAGGTTGAACACTGAAGCTTTCTTT
>TRBV5-4|-|-|13|TRBJ1-1
CASSLVMGGEAFF
TGTGCCAGCAGCTTGGTAATGGGGGGTGAAGCTTTCTTT
>TRBV19|-|-|15|TRBJ1-5
CASMLTGQGGQPQHF
TGTGCCAGTATGCTAACAGGGCAAGGTGGGCAGCCCCAGCATTTT
>TRBV28|-|-|11|TRBJ2-7
CASSPRYEQYF
TGTGCCAGCAGCCCGAGATACGAGCAGTACTTC
>TRBV19|-|TRBD2|14|TRBJ2-3
CASSISGGTLTQYF
TGTGCCAGTAGTATTAGCGGGGGAACTCTAACGCAGTATTTT
>TRBV6-2/TRBV6-3|-|TRBD1|14|TRBJ1-2
CASSRDRANYGYTF
TGTGCCAGCAGCAGGGACAGAGCTAACTATGGCTACACCTTC
>TRBV18|-|TRBD1|16|TRBJ1-1
CASSPPMGQQYTEAFF
TGTGCCAGCTCACCACCTATGGGACAGCAATACACTGAAGCTTTCTTT
>TRBV28|once|-|12|TRBJ1-3
CASRRGGNTIYF
TGTGCCAGCAGACGGGGGGGAAACACCATATATTTT
>TRBV7-3|-|-|14|TRBJ1-5
CASSNGRGNQPQHF
TGTGCCAGCAGCAACGGACGAGGGAATCAGCCCCAGCATTTT
>TRBV29-1|-|TRBD2|16|TRBJ2-1
CSVEGLAGANYNEQFF
TGCAGCGTTGAAGGACTAGCGGGGGCCAACTACAATGAGCAGTTCTTC
>TRBV7-8|-|TRBD1|14|TRBJ2-5
CASSHDRVKETQYF
TGTGCCAGCAGCCATGACAGGGTAAAAGAGACCCAGTACTTC
>TRBV28|-|TRBD2|15|TRBJ2-7
CASRPPGSGRYEQYF
TGTGCCAGCAGGCCACCGGGTAGCGGGAGGTACGAGCAGTACTTC
>TRBV28|-|TRBD1|17|TRBJ2-4
CASSLSGQGLGKNIQYF
TGTGCCAGCAGTTTATCGGGACAGGGTCTTGGCAAAAACATTCAGTACTTC
>TRBV7-2|-|-|16|TRBJ2-5
CASSRQSVQYQETQYF
TGTGCCAGCAGCCGGCAGAGCGTTCAGTACCAAGAGACCCAGTACTTC
>TRBV18|-|TRBD2|14|TRBJ2-5
CASSPIPGGETQYF
TGTGCCAGCTCACCCATTCCGGGAGGAGAGACCCAGTACTTC
>TRBV28|-|TRBD1|15|TRBJ1-4
CASSFPRQGGEKLFF
TGTGCCAGCAGTTTCCCTAGACAGGGCGGGGAAAAACTGTTTTTT
>TRBV11-2|-|-|15|TRBJ1-2
CASSLSSDLNYGYTF
TGTGCCAGCAGCTTATCCAGCGACCTCAACTATGGCTACACCTTC
>TRBV12-5|-|TRBD2|14|TRBJ2-7
CASGLTSGYYEQYF
TGTGCTAGTGGTTTGACTAGCGGATACTACGAGCAGTACTTC
>TRBV18|few|TRBD2|16|TRBJ2-1
CASSPGLAGAGNEQFF
TGTGCCAGCTCACCGGGACTAGCGGGAGCGGGGAATGAGCAGTTCTTC
>TRBV7-3|once|-|16|TRBJ2-1
CASSFTQGPPYNEQFF
TGTGCCAGCAGCTTTACCCAGGGGCCCCCCTACAATGAGCAGTTCTTC
>TRBV9|-|-|18|TRBJ2-3
CASSPTPGPGIGADTQYF
TGTGCCAGCAGCCCAACCCCCGGCCCGGGGATTGGGGCAGATACGCAGTATTTT
>TRBV5-8|-|TRBD2|16|TRBJ2-3
CASSFSSGGYGDTQYF
TGTGCCAGCAGCTTTTCTAGCGGGGGGTACGGGGATACGCAGTATTTT
>TRBV2|-|-|13|TRBJ1-2
CASSEEQTYGYTF
TGTGCCAGCAGTGAAGAACAGACCTATGGCTACACCTTC
>TRBV4-2|-|TRBD2|20|TRBJ2-3
CASSQAGLAGGQGSTDTQYF
TGTGCCAGCAGCCAAGCGGGACTAGCGGGGGGCCAGGGTAGCACAGATACGCAGTATTTT
>TRBV9|-|TRBD2|14|TRBJ2-3
CASLPGLDTDTQYF
TGTGCCAGCCTGCCGGGACTAGATACAGATACGCAGTATTTT
>TRBV3-1/TRBV3-2|-|TRBD1|15|TRBJ1-5
CASSHPRQGNQPQHF
TGTGCCAGCAGCCATCCCCGACAGGGGAATCAGCCCCAGCATTTT
>TRBV2|-|-|16|TRBJ1-6
CASSEEPGDTNSPLHF
TGTGCCAGCAGTGAAGAGCCAGGGGATACTAATTCACCCCTCCACTTT
>TRBV5-1|-|-|16|TRBJ2-6
CASSLPESSGANVLTF
TGCGCCAGCAGCTTGCCGGAGAGCTCTGGGGCCAACGTCCTGACTTTC
>TRBV4-3|-|TRBD2|19|TRBJ2-5
CASSQDRGLAGGIKETQYF
TGCGCCAGCAGCCAAGATCGGGGACTAGCGGGCGGGATTAAAGAGACCCAGTACTTC
>TRBV19|-|-|15|TRBJ1-5
CASSITGQLNQPQHF
TGTGCCAGTAGCATAACTGGACAGCTTAATCAGCCCCAGCATTTT
>TRBV6-5|few|TRBD1|14|TRBJ1-1
CASSWTGGNTEAFF
TGTGCCAGCAGTTGGACAGGGGGCAACACTGAAGCTTTCTTT
>TRBV19|-|TRBD1|15|TRBJ1-5
CASSIKGGNNQPQHF
TGTGCCAGTAGTATTAAAGGGGGCAACAATCAGCCCCAGCATTTT
>TRBV4-1|-|TRBD1|15|TRBJ1-4
CASSQAGQSNEKLFF
TGCGCCAGCAGCCAAGCGGGACAGTCTAATGAAAAACTGTTTTTT
>TRBV30|few|-|14|TRBJ1-2
CAWSVDLNGGTYTF
TGTGCCTGGAGTGTGGACCTGAACGGGGGAACCTACACCTTC
>TRBV29-1|-|TRBD2|13|TRBJ2-7
CSVGREVSYEQYF
TGCAGCGTTGGGCGGGAGGTCTCCTACGAGCAGTACTTC
>TRBV7-9|-|TRBD1|13|TRBJ2-1
CASSRTGGDEQFF
TGTGCCAGCAGCCGAACAGGGGGCGATGAGCAGTTCTTC
>TRBV11-3|-|TRBD1|13|TRBJ1-2
CASSFRDRGDYTF
TGTGCCAGCAGCTTCCGGGACAGGGGGGACTACACCTTC
>TRBV5-1|-|-|13|TRBJ1-4
CASRWEGHEKLFF
TGCGCCAGCAGATGGGAGGGGCATGAAAAACTGTTTTTT
>TRBV7-9|once|TRBD1|15|TRBJ1-6
CASIGRDRRNSPLHF
TGTGCCAGCATAGGTCGGGACAGAAGAAATTCACCCCTCCACTTT
>TRBV5-6|-|-|14|TRBJ1-5
CASSYGGGHQPQHF
TGTGCCAGCAGCTATGGGGGAGGACATCAGCCCCAGCATTTT
>TRBV5-5|-|-|18|TRBJ2-1
CASTVRDNSPSSYNEQFF
TGTGCCAGCACCGTCCGGGACAACTCCCCGAGCTCCTACAATGAGCAGTTCTTC
>TRBV9|-|TRBD2|15|TRBJ2-4
CASSEASGPKNIQYF
TGTGCCAGCAGCGAGGCTAGCGGGCCCAAAAACATTCAGTACTTC
>TRBV30|-|TRBD2|15|TRBJ2-3
CAWRRGSGTTDTQYF
TGTGCCTGGAGAAGGGGTAGCGGGACCACAGATACGCAGTATTTT
>TRBV6-6|-|-|13|TRBJ1-1
CASSYQFDTEAFF
TGTGCCAGCAGTTACCAGTTCGACACTGAAGCTTTCTTT
>TRBV13|-|TRBD1|13|TRBJ1-2
CASSFGQGAGYTF
TGTGCCAGCAGCTTTGGACAGGGGGCTGGCTACACCTTC
>TRBV30|-|-|13|TRBJ1-1
CAWSLQGDFEAFF
TGTGCCTGGAGTTTGCAGGGCGACTTTGAAGCTTTCTTT